These 9 T cell receptor beta chains were all obtained from the same sample, sequenced in a study of cytomegalovirus exposure and HLA in healthy donors. Primers for the PCR totalled 60 Vbeta and 13 Jbeta. Generated by immunoSEQ multiplex PCR, the TCRdb table keeps only in-frame clones and is missing some. The sample records 130,000 or so clones, about 8.5% being singletons. Material for sequencing was PBMCs. These receptors originate from a man aged 40-49 years in good health and CMV-seronegative.

This clone was detected only a few times. J is TRBJ2-2 and V is TRBV27; TRBD1 matches 11 bases. The CDR3 consists of 16 residues. CDR1 and CDR2 (germline): MNHEY, SMNVEV (reference sequence). The junction had 8 bases not matched to a gene; V was cut back by 6 bases and J by 5 bases. The CDR3 DNA reads as TGTGCCAGCAGGAGGGGACAGGGGGAGAGGACCGGGGAGCTGTTTTTT. This encodes CASRRGQGERTGELFF.

The rearrangement uses TRBV6-5 and TRBJ1-5; no firm D call. V was cut by 2 bases and J by 9 bases, with 11 bases left in between. Looked up from germline, CDR1 is MNHEY and CDR2 is SVGAGI. This CDR3 has 13 amino acids. The CDR3 region is CASSYGGLGPQHF. CDR3 in DNA: TGTGCCAGCAGTTACGGCGGCCTAGGGCCCCAGCATTTT.

This chain uses TRBV4-2 with TRBJ1-6; 9 nucleotides align to TRBD1. The CDR3 contains 16 residues. V lost 8 bases to trimming and J lost 0 bases; unmatched junction nucleotides: 5. Germline assignment: CDR1 LGHNA and CDR2 YNFKEQ. CDR3 bases: TGTGCCAGCGGGACAGGGTTGAGCTCCTATAATTCACCCCTCCACTTT. The encoded protein is CASGTGLSSYNSPLHF.

In nucleotides, the CDR3 is TGTGCCAGTAGTATAGCGAGGGCAGGGGATGGGGATACGCAGTATTTT. It translates to CASSIARAGDGDTQYF. The chain has TRBV19 and TRBJ2-3, with D perhaps TRBD1 (6 bases). CDR1 LNHDA and CDR2 SQIVND come from the germline V gene (reference sequence). The CDR3 consists of 16 residues. V shed 1 base and J shed 6 bases, with 17 bases lying between them.

This clone was seen a few times. This rearrangement joins TRBV7-2 to TRBJ1-1; D remains unclear. CDR1 and CDR2 from the germline V gene are SGHTA and FQGNSA. This CDR3 is 11 amino acids long. With 3 bases removed from V and 4 bases from J, the gap between germline ends came to 3 bases. The CDR3 DNA is TGTGCCAGCAGCTTCGGCACTGAAGCTTTCTTT. Translated, it gives CASSFGTEAFF.

This sequence joins TRBV9 and TRBJ2-6; D possibly corresponds to TRBD1 (6 bases). CDR1 and CDR2 (germline): SGDLS, YYNGEE. This CDR3 has 16 residues. Deletions cut 6 bases from V and 3 bases from J, with 16 bases between. CDR3 region: CASTPRPGDGANVLTF. In DNA, the CDR3 is TGTGCCAGCACCCCCCGCCCAGGGGATGGGGCCAACGTCCTGACTTTC.

This clone was seen a handful of times. V usage is TRBV4-2 and J usage is TRBJ1-3, with 9 bases aligning to TRBD1. The CDR3 totals 16 residues. Per the germline V gene, CDR1 is LGHNA and CDR2 is YNFKEQ. V lost 4 bases, J lost 7 bases, and 11 bases stayed unmatched. The CDR3 DNA follows: TGTGCCAGCAGCCGAACCGGGACAGGGAGCGGGAACACCATATATTTT. Amino acid sequence: CASSRTGTGSGNTIYF.

The V call is TRBV27, the J call TRBJ1-5; no firm D call. Germline V gives CDR1 MNHEY, CDR2 SMNVEV (reference sequence). The V gene lost 1 base and the J gene lost 5 bases, with 9 bases spanning the gap. CDR3 length: 14 residues. CDR3 region: CASSLYRGDQPQHF. For the CDR3, the DNA is TGTGCCAGCAGTTTATATCGGGGAGATCAGCCCCAGCATTTT.

This clone was observed a handful of times. The chain uses TRBV7-6 and TRBJ2-1; 11 bases match TRBD2. CDR3 size: 16 residues. The germline gives CDR1 SGHVS, CDR2 FNYEAQ. With V trimmed by 1 base and J by 6 bases, 5 bases remained unmatched. CDR3 nucleotide sequence: TGTGCCAGCAGCTTAGGGTCACTAGCGGGGGCCAATGAGCAGTTCTTC. As protein: CASSLGSLAGANEQFF.